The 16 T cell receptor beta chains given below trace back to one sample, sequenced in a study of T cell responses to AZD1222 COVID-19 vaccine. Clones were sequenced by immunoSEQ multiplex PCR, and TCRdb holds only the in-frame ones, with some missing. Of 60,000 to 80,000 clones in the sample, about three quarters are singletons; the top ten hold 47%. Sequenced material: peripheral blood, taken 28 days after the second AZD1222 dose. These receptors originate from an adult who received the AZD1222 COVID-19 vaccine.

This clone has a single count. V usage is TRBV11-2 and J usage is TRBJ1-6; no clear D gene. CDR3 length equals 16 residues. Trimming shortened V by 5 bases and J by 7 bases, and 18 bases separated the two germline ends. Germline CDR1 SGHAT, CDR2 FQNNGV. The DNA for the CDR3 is TGTGCCAGCAGCCCCCCCGGGAATTTGGTAAATTCACCCCTCCACTTT. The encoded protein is CASSPPGNLVNSPLHF.

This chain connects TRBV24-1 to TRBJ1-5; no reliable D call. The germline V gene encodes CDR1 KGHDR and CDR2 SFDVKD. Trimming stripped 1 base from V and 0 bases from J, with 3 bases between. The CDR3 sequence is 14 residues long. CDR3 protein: CATSDFNSNQPQHF. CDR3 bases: TGTGCCACCAGTGATTTCAATAGCAATCAGCCCCAGCATTTT.

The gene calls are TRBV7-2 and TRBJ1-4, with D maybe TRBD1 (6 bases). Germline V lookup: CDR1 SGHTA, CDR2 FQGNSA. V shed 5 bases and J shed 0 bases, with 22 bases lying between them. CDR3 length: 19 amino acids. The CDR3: CASSGQVQGTYATNEKLFF. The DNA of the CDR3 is TGTGCCAGCAGCGGACAAGTACAGGGCACGTATGCAACTAATGAAAAACTGTTTTTT.

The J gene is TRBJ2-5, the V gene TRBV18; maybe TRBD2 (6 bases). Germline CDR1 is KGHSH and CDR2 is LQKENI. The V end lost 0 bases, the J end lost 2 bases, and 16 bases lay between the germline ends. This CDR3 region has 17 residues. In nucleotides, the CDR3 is TGTGCCAGCTCACCACCCGTAGAGCGGAGGGCACAAGAGACCCAGTACTTC. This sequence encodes CASSPPVERRAQETQYF. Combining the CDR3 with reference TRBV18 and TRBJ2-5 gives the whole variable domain NAGVMQNPRHLVRRRGQEARLRCSPMKGHSHVYWYRQLPEEGLKFMVYLQKENIIDESGMPKERFSAEFPKEGPSILRIQQVVRGDSAAYFCASSPPVERRAQETQYFGPGTRLLVL.

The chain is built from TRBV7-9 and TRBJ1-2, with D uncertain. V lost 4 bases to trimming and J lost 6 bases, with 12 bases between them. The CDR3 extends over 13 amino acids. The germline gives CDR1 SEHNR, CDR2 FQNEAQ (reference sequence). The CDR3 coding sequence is TGTGCCAGCAGCTCGTGGGCTTCCGATGGCTACACCTTC. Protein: CASSSWASDGYTF.

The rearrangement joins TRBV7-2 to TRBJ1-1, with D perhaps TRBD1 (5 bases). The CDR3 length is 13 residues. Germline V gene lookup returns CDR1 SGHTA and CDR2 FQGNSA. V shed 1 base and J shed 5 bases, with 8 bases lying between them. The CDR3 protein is CASSLGGTTEAFF. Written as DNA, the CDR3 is TGTGCCAGCAGCTTAGGAGGGACGACTGAAGCTTTCTTT.

CDR3 region: CASSHNRGSHNEQFF. DNA for the CDR3: TGTGCCAGCTCTCACAACAGGGGTTCCCACAATGAGCAGTTCTTC. The chain combines TRBV18 with TRBJ2-1; 7 bases are a match to TRBD1. The CDR3 length is 15 residues. Germline CDR1 and CDR2: KGHSH and LQKENI. V lost 6 bases, J lost 5 bases, and 10 bases stayed unmatched.

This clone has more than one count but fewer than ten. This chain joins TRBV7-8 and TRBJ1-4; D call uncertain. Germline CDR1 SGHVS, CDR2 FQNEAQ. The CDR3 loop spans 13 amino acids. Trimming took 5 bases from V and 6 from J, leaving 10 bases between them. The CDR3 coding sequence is TGTGCCAGCAGCGTCCGGGAAGATGAAAAACTGTTTTTT. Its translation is CASSVREDEKLFF.

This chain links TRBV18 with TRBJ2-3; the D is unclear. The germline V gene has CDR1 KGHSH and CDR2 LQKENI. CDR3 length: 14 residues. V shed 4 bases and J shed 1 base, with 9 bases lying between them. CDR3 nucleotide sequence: TGTGCCAGCTCACAAACCTGGGGCACAGATACGCAGTATTTT. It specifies CASSQTWGTDTQYF.

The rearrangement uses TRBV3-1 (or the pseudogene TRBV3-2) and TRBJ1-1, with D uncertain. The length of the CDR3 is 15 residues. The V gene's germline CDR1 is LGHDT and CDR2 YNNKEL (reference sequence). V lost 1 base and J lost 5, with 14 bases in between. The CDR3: CASSQAVGMGTEAFF. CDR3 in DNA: TGTGCCAGCAGCCAAGCGGTGGGGATGGGGACTGAAGCTTTCTTT.

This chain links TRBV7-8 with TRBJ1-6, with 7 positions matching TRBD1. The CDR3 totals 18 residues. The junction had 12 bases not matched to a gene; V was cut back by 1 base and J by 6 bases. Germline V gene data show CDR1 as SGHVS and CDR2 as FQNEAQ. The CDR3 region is CASSLDVGGTALNSPLHF. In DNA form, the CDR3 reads TGTGCCAGCAGCTTAGACGTGGGGGGGACAGCTCTTAATTCACCCCTCCACTTT.

The CDR3, as DNA: TGCAGTGCTAGTCGGACAGGGGGAACCGAGCAGTACTTC. Encoded protein: CSASRTGGTEQYF. The V gene is TRBV20-1, the J gene TRBJ2-7; TRBD1 agrees at 10 bases. The CDR3 has 13 amino acids. Trimming removed 3 bases from V and 6 bases from J; junction bases left unmatched: 5. Germline V CDR1 and CDR2: DFQATT, SNEGSKA (reference sequence).

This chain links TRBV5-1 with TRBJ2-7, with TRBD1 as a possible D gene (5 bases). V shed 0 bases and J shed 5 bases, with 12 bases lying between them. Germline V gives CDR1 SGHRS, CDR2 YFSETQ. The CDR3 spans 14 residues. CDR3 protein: CASSLDLQGHEQYF. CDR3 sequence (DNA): TGCGCCAGCAGCTTGGACCTTCAGGGCCACGAGCAGTACTTC. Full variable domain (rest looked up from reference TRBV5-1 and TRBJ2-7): KAGVTQTPRYLIKTRGQQVTLSCSPISGHRSVSWYQQTPGQGLQFLFEYFSETQRNKGNFPGRFSGRQFSNSRSEMNVSTLELGDSALYLCASSLDLQGHEQYFGPGTRLTVT.

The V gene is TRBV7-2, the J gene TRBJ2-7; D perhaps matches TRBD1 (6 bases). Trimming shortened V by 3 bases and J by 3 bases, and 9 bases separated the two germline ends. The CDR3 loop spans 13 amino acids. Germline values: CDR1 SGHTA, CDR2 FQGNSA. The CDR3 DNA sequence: TGTGCCAGCAGCTTGGACAGTAACTACGAGCAGTACTTC. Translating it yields CASSLDSNYEQYF. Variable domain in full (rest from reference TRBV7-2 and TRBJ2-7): GAGVSQSPSNKVTEKGKDVELRCDPISGHTALYWYRQSLGQGLEFLIYFQGNSAPDKSGLPSDRFSAERTGGSVSTLTIQRTQQEDSAVYLCASSLDSNYEQYFGPGTRLTVT.

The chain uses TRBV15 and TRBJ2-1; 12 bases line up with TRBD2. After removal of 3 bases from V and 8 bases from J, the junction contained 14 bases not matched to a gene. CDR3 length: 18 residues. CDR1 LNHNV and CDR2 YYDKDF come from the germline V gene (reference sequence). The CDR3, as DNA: TGTGCCACCAGCAGTGACAGAAGGACTAGCGGGATACTCTATGAGCAGTTCTTC. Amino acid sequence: CATSSDRRTSGILYEQFF.

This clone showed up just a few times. CDR3: CASSPHEVDEAFF. The DNA for the CDR3 is TGTGCCAGCAGTCCGCACGAGGTGGATGAAGCTTTCTTT. The genes are TRBV12-3 or TRBV12-4 and TRBJ1-1; no reliable D call. This CDR3 region has 13 residues. Trimming stripped 5 bases from V and 7 bases from J, with 14 bases between.